A single TCR beta chain is shown here with its context. The V gene's germline CDR1 is ENHRY and CDR2 SYGVKD. The CDR3 sequence is 19 residues long. V shed 2 bases and J 0 bases; nucleotides not matched to a gene: 13. These data come from a study of control samples from healthy donors and cancer patients. Produced via immunoSEQ multiplex PCR; TCRdb's table is partial and in-frame only. Among approximately 30,000 clones, roughly 89% were seen once, and the ten largest hold 1.5% to 2%. The chain employs TRBV10-3 and TRBJ2-7, with TRBD1 matching over 10 bases. Sequenced sample: PBMCs. This TCR derives from a woman aged 40-49 years with lung cancer. Here the CDR3 reads CAISERGQGTIGNSYEQYF. Written as DNA, the CDR3 is TGTGCCATCAGTGAGCGGGGACAGGGGACTATAGGGAACTCCTACGAGCAGTACTTC.